The clone carrying this TCR beta chain came up a few times. Its specificity is unknown. Production of TCR cDNA was by 5'RACE template switching, which also added a universal primer site and UMIs. TCRdb redid the calling of the 5' RACE reads with MiXCR, one entry per CDR3 protein. The table has almost 600,000 distinct CDR3 sequences, about 14% seen once. This specimen comes from a study of T cells after yellow fever vaccination. Study information: Fractions of low cell number were prepared using SMART-Seq v4 Ultra Low Input.

This CDR3 has 15 residues. CDR1 and CDR2 from the germline V gene are SGHTA and FQGNSA. V was cut by 0 bases and J by 4 bases, with 10 bases left in between. General study findings and limits: Clonotypes shared by both compartments, CD4 and CD8, made up a small share.

Sequenced material: PBMCs, taken on the day of the yellow fever booster vaccination. The chain is built from TRBV7-2 and TRBJ1-5, with D maybe TRBD1 (5 bases). The TCR was taken from a man aged 25-45 years who received the YFV17D yellow fever vaccine. The CDR3 here is CASSLAGTQNQPQHF. The DNA for the CDR3 is TGTGCCAGCAGCTTAGCCGGGACTCAAAATCAGCCCCAGCATTTT.